One sample yielded the 8 T cell receptor beta chains listed below, sequenced in a study of cytomegalovirus exposure and HLA in healthy donors. This table comes from immunoSEQ multiplex PCR, and its TCRdb copy is limited to in-frame clones, with some not included. The sample includes some 150,000 clones, approximately 94% of them seen just once. The specimen sequenced was PBMCs. The source is a man aged 18 to 29 in good health and CMV-seropositive.

The chain couples TRBV2 to TRBJ1-2; the match to TRBD1 covers 9 bases. The CDR3 has 14 amino acids. Germline trimming cut 4 bases from V and 5 bases from J; bases unmatched to any gene: 5. Germline CDR1 reads SNHLY; CDR2 reads FYNNEI. CDR3 loop: CASSGTGEGYGYTF. The CDR3 bases are TGTGCCAGCAGTGGGACAGGGGAAGGGTATGGCTACACCTTC.

The V call is TRBV14, the J call TRBJ2-1, with 7 positions matching TRBD1. CDR3 length: 14 amino acids. Germline assignment: CDR1 SGHDN and CDR2 FVKESK. Unmatched junction bases numbered 6, after V lost 2 bases and J lost 8 bases. In DNA form, the CDR3 reads TGTGCCAGCAGCCAAAGGACAGGTGTGTATGAGCAGTTCTTC. It specifies CASSQRTGVYEQFF.

This rearrangement joins TRBV19 to TRBJ2-1, with D hard to call. The CDR3 loop spans 15 amino acids. CDR1 is LNHDA, CDR2 SQIVND, per germline (reference sequence). V lost 4 bases, J lost 7 bases, and 17 bases lay in between. This chain's CDR3 is CASSNSYLYGNEQFF. In DNA form, the CDR3 reads TGTGCCAGTAGTAACTCTTATCTGTACGGGAATGAGCAGTTCTTC.

The J gene is TRBJ2-3, the V gene TRBV29-1, with 14 bases aligning to TRBD2. CDR1 SQVTM and CDR2 ANQGSEA come from the germline V gene. The length of the CDR3 is 17 residues. J was trimmed by 1 base and V by 4 bases; bases with no gene match: 7. The CDR3 DNA reads TGCAGCGTTGCCGGGACTAGCGGGAGAGGTCGCACAGATACGCAGTATTTT. Its translation: CSVAGTSGRGRTDTQYF.

The V call is TRBV7-6, the J call TRBJ2-1, with D possibly TRBD2 on 6 matching bases. Germline CDR1 reads SGHVS; CDR2 reads FNYEAQ. Trimming took off 0 bases at V and 0 bases at J, with 18 bases between the two ends. The CDR3 runs to 19 residues. CDR3 DNA: TGTGCCAGCAGCTTAGCGGTAGGTAGCGGAGGGAGCTCCTACAATGAGCAGTTCTTC. This sequence encodes CASSLAVGSGGSSYNEQFF.

The J gene is TRBJ2-5, the V gene TRBV5-1; 9 bases match TRBD2. V lost 5 bases and J lost 4; bases outside the gene matches: 6. Germline CDR1 SGHRS, CDR2 YFSETQ. CDR3 size: 14 residues. This CDR3 reads CASREQAGGETQYF. The CDR3 nucleotides are TGCGCCAGCAGAGAGCAAGCGGGAGGAGAGACCCAGTACTTC.

The chain uses TRBV30 and TRBJ2-7; D remains ambiguous. Trimming left V 7 bases short and J 0 bases short, with 13 bases between. Looked up from germline, CDR1 is GTSNPN and CDR2 is SVGIG (reference sequence). The CDR3 consists of 13 residues. CDR3 residues: CAYKLGRSYEQYF. The CDR3, as DNA: TGTGCCTATAAACTGGGCCGCTCCTACGAGCAGTACTTC.

Written as DNA, the CDR3 is TGTGCCAGCAGTTTTACCTTCCTTGGGGGGCCGGGACAGGGGTTCGTGCGGCAGTACTTC. Protein product: CASSFTFLGGPGQGFVRQYF. This rearrangement joins TRBV27 to TRBJ2-5, with 10 nucleotides matching TRBD1. The V and J ends lost 3 bases and 11 bases, in that order; junction bases with no gene match: 27. Germline V CDR1 and CDR2: MNHEY, SMNVEV (reference sequence). The CDR3 consists of 20 residues.